Listed here are 8 T cell receptor beta chains from one sample, sequenced in a study of beta chain features in type 1 diabetes. What was sequenced were expressed TCRB transcripts, since all of the isolated RNA had been reverse transcribed. TCRdb's copy holds only in-frame clones and misses some; the assay was immunoSEQ multiplex PCR. The data contain about 140,000 clones, 9.5% to 10% of them seen just once; the ten biggest clones take up about 0.6%. The source material was central memory CD4+ T cells from blood. These receptors were taken from a woman in her forties in good health.

This clone has more than one count but fewer than ten. The chain carries TRBV7-2 and TRBJ2-1, with D perhaps matching TRBD1 (5 bases). V was pared by 5 bases and J by 7 bases, with 12 bases between. Germline V gives CDR1 SGHTA, CDR2 FQGNSA. The CDR3 runs 13 residues. DNA for the CDR3: TGTGCCAGCAGCCCTAGTCGACAGAATGAGCAGTTCTTC. Translating it yields CASSPSRQNEQFF. Using reference TRBV7-2 and TRBJ2-1 for the parts outside the CDR3, the full variable domain is GAGVSQSPSNKVTEKGKDVELRCDPISGHTALYWYRQSLGQGLEFLIYFQGNSAPDKSGLPSDRFSAERTGGSVSTLTIQRTQQEDSAVYLCASSPSRQNEQFFGPGTRLTVL.

This clone came up a few times. The V and J genes are TRBV5-1 and TRBJ1-5; D possibly corresponds to TRBD1 (6 bases). V lost 4 bases and J lost 4, with 12 bases in between. Germline lookup yields CDR1 SGHRS and CDR2 YFSETQ. The CDR3 runs 14 residues. The CDR3 region is CASSITGLNQPQHF. CDR3 DNA: TGCGCCAGCAGCATTACAGGGCTTAATCAGCCCCAGCATTTT.

The chain combines TRBV7-2 with TRBJ2-1; D gene uncertain. CDR3 length equals 12 residues. CDR1 SGHTA and CDR2 FQGNSA come from the germline V gene. V was pared by 4 bases and J by 7 bases, with 8 bases between. The DNA of the CDR3 is TGTGCCAGCAGCTCGAGAGAGAATGAGCAGTTCTTC. Amino acid sequence: CASSSRENEQFF.

This clone has more than one count but fewer than ten. V and J are TRBV18 and TRBJ1-1, with D possibly being TRBD1 (5 bases). The germline CDR1 and CDR2 sequences are KGHSH and LQKENI. There are 14 residues in the CDR3. V was cut by 1 base and J by 0 bases, with 6 bases left in between. The CDR3 here is CASSPLTVNTEAFF. The CDR3 coding sequence is TGTGCCAGCTCACCACTGACAGTGAACACTGAAGCTTTCTTT.

A few counts support this clone. V gene TRBV9 combines with J gene TRBJ2-5; 12 bases fit TRBD2. The CDR3 spans 15 residues. The germline V gene encodes CDR1 SGDLS and CDR2 YYNGEE. V shed 4 bases and J 0 bases; nucleotides not matched to a gene: 1. The chain's CDR3 is CASSTSGGYQETQYF. In nucleotides, the CDR3 is TGTGCCAGCAGCACTAGCGGGGGGTACCAAGAGACCCAGTACTTC.

The chain links TRBV11-1 to TRBJ2-3; TRBD2 matches at 11 bases. V shed 4 bases, J shed 15 bases, and the junction held 9 bases outside the gene matches. The CDR3 has 13 amino acids. The V gene's germline CDR1 is SGHAT and CDR2 FQDESV (reference sequence). CDR3 in DNA: TGTGCCAGCAGCTCAATACCTAGCGGGGGGTGTTATTTT. Translating it yields CASSSIPSGGCYF.

The V and J genes are TRBV5-6 and TRBJ2-7, with D maybe TRBD2 (5 bases). Germline V lookup: CDR1 SGHDT, CDR2 YYEEEE. There are 14 residues in the CDR3. V was shortened by 0 bases and J by 0 bases, with 7 bases between the two germline ends. The CDR3 protein is CASSLGGSSYEQYF. CDR3 bases: TGTGCCAGCAGCTTGGGTGGGAGCTCCTACGAGCAGTACTTC.

V usage is TRBV5-1 and J usage is TRBJ1-1; 7 nucleotides match TRBD1. CDR1 and CDR2 (germline): SGHRS, YFSETQ. J gave up 1 base and V 0 bases, and 6 bases lay outside the gene matches. This CDR3 has 16 amino acids. The CDR3 here is CASSLEGASRNTEAFF. In DNA form, the CDR3 reads TGCGCCAGCAGCTTGGAGGGGGCGTCTAGGAACACTGAAGCTTTCTTT.